This T cell receptor (beta chain) originates from a study of T cells in Graves' hyperthyroidism and ophthalmopathy. Study-wide findings and caveats: Peripheral blood also featured most of the thyroid clonotypes expanded above 0.001. Using 13 V-J features, a model discriminated ophthalmopathy from stable hyperthyroidism.

CDR3 length equals 15 residues. Germline lookup yields CDR1 SGHNT and CDR2 YENEEA. The ends lost 5 bases at V and 6 bases at J; junction bases unmatched: 12. This clonotype was counted between two and nine times. Antigen specificity is unknown. RNA transcripts gave rise to amplified TCR beta CDR3 regions. A set of HTBI primers served as the primers for a first-round RT-PCR of the TCR CDR3. Using its own MiXCR run on the multiplex PCR reads, TCRdb lists one record per CDR3 protein. The sample lists about 330,000 distinct CDR3 sequences; roughly an eighth were seen once. The diagnoses drew upon clinical symptoms, serum thyroxine and TRAb, thyroid ultrasound and orbital computed tomography. Fresh 10 ml peripheral blood yielded PBMCs.

The gene calls are TRBV11-3 and TRBJ2-7, with TRBD1 matching 8 bases. The sequence derives from a woman in her forties with Graves' ophthalmopathy. The sequenced sample was blood. This CDR3 is CASSATQGARIEQYF. In DNA form, the CDR3 reads TGTGCCAGCAGCGCGACGCAGGGGGCGCGTATCGAGCAGTACTTC.